This T cell receptor (beta chain) was observed in a study of T cells in Graves' hyperthyroidism and ophthalmopathy. Germline V gives CDR1 KGHDR, CDR2 SFDVKD. V lost 9 bases, J lost 5 bases, and 17 bases lay in between. The CDR3 length is 14 residues. This clonotype was picked up a small number of times. Authors of the study amplified TCR beta CDR3 regions from RNA transcripts. With the HTBI primer set, the TCR CDR3 went through a first round of RT-PCR. Using its own MiXCR run on the multiplex PCR reads, TCRdb lists one record per CDR3 protein. The sample lists about 360,000 distinct CDR3 sequences, less than 15% occurring once.

The sequencing input was blood. The rearrangement links TRBV24-1 to TRBJ2-3; D perhaps matches TRBD1 (5 bases). The TCR sequence derives from a woman younger than 30 with Graves' hyperthyroidism. The CDR3 region has the DNA TGTGCCACCTCGGAAGTCAGGGATCAAGATACGCAGTATTTT. It is translated as CATSEVRDQDTQYF.